These 9 T cell receptor beta chains came from one sample sequenced in a study of blood T cell repertoires in COVID-19. The assay was immunoSEQ multiplex PCR, and TCRdb's table has in-frame clones only and misses some. This table has some 120,000 clones, approximately 88% appearing once. Sequenced sample: peripheral blood. The receptors here all came from a woman aged 25 to 39 who had recovered from COVID-19.

The gene calls are TRBV30 and TRBJ1-4, with 9 bases identical to TRBD1. The CDR3 length is 15 residues. Germline V CDR1 and CDR2: GTSNPN, SVGIG (reference sequence). V shed 7 bases, J shed 4 bases, and the junction held 10 bases outside the gene matches. CDR3 region: CAYQPRDRDNEKLFF. DNA for the CDR3: TGTGCCTATCAACCCCGGGACAGGGATAATGAAAAACTGTTTTTT.

This rearrangement joins TRBV6-6 to TRBJ1-2; the D gene is possibly TRBD1 (5 bases). CDR1 MNHNY and CDR2 SVGAGI come from the germline V gene (reference sequence). The CDR3 is 14 residues long. V was pared by 6 bases and J by 4 bases, with 15 bases between. The CDR3 is CASRETVGGYGYTF. DNA for the CDR3: TGTGCCAGCAGGGAGACAGTGGGGGGCTATGGCTACACCTTC.

The rearrangement uses TRBV5-1 and TRBJ2-4, with 8 nucleotides matching TRBD1. This CDR3 is built from 15 residues. After removal of 0 bases from V and 4 bases from J, the junction contained 3 bases not matched to a gene. Germline V CDR1 and CDR2: SGHRS, YFSETQ. The CDR3: CASSLAGDRKNIQYF. Written as DNA, the CDR3 is TGCGCCAGCAGCTTGGCCGGGGACAGGAAAAACATTCAGTACTTC.

The chain joins TRBV9 to TRBJ2-3, with 8 nucleotides matching TRBD1. V shed 2 bases, J shed 8 bases, and the junction held 10 bases outside the gene matches. CDR1 and CDR2 from the germline V gene are SGDLS and YYNGEE. This CDR3 region has 15 residues. The CDR3 coding sequence is TGTGCCAGCAGCGTCTACTGGACAGGGTGGCGTACGCAGTATTTT. This codes for CASSVYWTGWRTQYF.

The chain recombines TRBV6-1 with TRBJ2-2, with 8 bases lining up with TRBD1. CDR1 MNHNS and CDR2 SASEGT come from the germline V gene. This CDR3 has 16 amino acids. After removal of 5 bases from V and 4 bases from J, the junction contained 9 bases not matched to a gene. This chain's CDR3 is CASSQDRGIGTGELFF. The CDR3 DNA follows: TGTGCCAGCAGTCAAGACAGGGGAATCGGCACCGGGGAGCTGTTTTTT.

CDR3 sequence (DNA): TGTGCCAGCAGTTTATATTATGGCGTTCCGGACAGTTACGGCTACACCTTC. Its translation: CASSLYYGVPDSYGYTF. The V gene is TRBV27, the J gene TRBJ1-2, with TRBD1 as a possible D gene (6 bases). There are 17 residues in the CDR3. Germline CDR1 and CDR2: MNHEY and SMNVEV (reference sequence). Trimming pared 1 base from V and 8 bases from J, leaving 23 bases between.

The table lists this clone with a few counts. This chain links TRBV19 with TRBJ2-7, with 7 positions matching TRBD1. Germline values: CDR1 LNHDA, CDR2 SQIVND (reference sequence). This CDR3 contains 15 residues. Trimming at V came to 4 bases and at J to 3 bases, leaving 9 bases not matched to a gene. CDR3 DNA sequence: TGTGCCAGTAGTAGAGGGACAGCAGTGGGCTACGAGCAGTACTTC. Translated, it gives CASSRGTAVGYEQYF.

This chain joins TRBV5-1 and TRBJ1-4; perhaps TRBD1 as D (6 bases). The CDR3 runs to 15 residues. With 3 bases removed from V and 3 bases from J, the gap between germline ends came to 12 bases. Germline V gene data show CDR1 as SGHRS and CDR2 as YFSETQ. CDR3 coding DNA: TGCGCCAGCAGCTCCAGGGGCGAGCCTAATGAAAAACTGTTTTTT. This translates into CASSSRGEPNEKLFF.

The rearrangement links TRBV3-1 (or the pseudogene TRBV3-2) to TRBJ1-6; D is possibly TRBD1 (6 bases). Trimming took 5 bases from V and 6 from J, leaving 14 bases between them. Per germline, CDR1 LGHDT and CDR2 YNNKEL (reference sequence). The CDR3 is 15 amino acids. The CDR3 sequence: CASSANQGINSPLHF. The CDR3 region has the DNA TGTGCCAGCAGCGCAAATCAGGGGATTAATTCACCCCTCCACTTT.